Given below is one TCR beta chain in context. Looked up from germline, CDR1 is SNHLY and CDR2 is FYNNEI. The length of the CDR3 is 14 residues. With 5 bases removed from V and 6 bases from J, the gap between germline ends came to 15 bases. This entry belongs to a study of blood T cell repertoires in COVID-19. About the study: COVID-19 samples from acute and convalescent phases originated in the United States, Italy and Spain.

Libraries were prepared by immunoSEQ multiplex PCR; TCRdb keeps only in-frame clonotypes and omits some of them. The repertoire holds under 65,000 clones, with 89% as singletons. The V gene is TRBV2, the J gene TRBJ2-3, with D tentatively TRBD1 (6 bases). This TCR was recovered from a human donor in a cohort sampled during active COVID-19. What was sequenced was peripheral blood. The CDR3 nucleotides read TGTGCCAGCAGTTTGGATAGGGGGTCGGATACGCAGTATTTT. Amino acid sequence: CASSLDRGSDTQYF.